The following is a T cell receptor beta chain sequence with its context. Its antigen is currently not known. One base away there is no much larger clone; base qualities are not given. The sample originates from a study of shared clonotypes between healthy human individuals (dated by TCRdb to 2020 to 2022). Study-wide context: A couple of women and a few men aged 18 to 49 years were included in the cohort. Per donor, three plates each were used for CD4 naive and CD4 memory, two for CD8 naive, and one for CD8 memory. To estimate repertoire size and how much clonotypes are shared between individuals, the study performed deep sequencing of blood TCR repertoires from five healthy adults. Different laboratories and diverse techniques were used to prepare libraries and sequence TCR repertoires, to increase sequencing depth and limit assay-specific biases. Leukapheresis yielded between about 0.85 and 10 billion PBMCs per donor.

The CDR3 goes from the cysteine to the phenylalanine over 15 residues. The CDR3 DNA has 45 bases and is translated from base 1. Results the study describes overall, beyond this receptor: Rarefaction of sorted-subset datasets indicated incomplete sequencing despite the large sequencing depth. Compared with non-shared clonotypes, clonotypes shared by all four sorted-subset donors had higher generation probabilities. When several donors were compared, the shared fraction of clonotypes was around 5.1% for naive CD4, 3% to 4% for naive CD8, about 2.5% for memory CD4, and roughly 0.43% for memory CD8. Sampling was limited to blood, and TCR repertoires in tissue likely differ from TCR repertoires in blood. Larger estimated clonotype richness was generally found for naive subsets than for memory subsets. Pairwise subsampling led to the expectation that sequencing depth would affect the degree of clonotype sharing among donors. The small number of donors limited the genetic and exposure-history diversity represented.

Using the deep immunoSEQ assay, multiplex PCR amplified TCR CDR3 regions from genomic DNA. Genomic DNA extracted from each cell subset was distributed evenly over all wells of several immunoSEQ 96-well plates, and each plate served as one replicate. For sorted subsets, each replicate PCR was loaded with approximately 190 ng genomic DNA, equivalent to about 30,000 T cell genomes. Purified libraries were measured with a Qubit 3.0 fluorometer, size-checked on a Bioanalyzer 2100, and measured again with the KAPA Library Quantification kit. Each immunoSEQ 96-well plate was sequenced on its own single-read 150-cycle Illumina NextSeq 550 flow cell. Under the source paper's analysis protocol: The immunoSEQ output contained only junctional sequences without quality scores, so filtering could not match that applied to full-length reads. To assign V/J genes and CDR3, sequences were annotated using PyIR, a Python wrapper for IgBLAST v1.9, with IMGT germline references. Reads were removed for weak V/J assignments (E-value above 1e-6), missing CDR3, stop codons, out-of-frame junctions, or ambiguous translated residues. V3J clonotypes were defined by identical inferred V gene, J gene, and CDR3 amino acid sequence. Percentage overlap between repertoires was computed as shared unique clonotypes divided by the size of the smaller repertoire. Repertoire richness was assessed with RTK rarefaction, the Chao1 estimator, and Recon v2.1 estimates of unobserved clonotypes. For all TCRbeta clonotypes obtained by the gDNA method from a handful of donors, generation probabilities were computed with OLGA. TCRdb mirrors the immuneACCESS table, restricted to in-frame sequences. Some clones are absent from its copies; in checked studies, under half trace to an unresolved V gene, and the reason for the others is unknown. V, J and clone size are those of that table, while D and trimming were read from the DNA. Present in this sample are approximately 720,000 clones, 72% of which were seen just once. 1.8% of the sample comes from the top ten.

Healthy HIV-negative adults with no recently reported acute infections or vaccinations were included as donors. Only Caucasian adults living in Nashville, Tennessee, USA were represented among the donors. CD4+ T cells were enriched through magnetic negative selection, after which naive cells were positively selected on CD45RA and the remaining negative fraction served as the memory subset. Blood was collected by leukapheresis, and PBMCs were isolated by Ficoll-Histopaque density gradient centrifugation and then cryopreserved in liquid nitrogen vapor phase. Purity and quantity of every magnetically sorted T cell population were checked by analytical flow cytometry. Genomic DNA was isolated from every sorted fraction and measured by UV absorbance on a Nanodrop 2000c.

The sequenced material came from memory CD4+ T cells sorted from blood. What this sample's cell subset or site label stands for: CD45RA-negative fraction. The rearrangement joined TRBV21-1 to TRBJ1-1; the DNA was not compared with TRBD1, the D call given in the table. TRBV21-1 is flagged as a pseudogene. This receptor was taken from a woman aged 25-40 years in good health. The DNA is TGTGCCAGCCTAGGGACAGGGGCCTTGAACACTGAAGCTTTCTTT. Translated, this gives CASLGTGALNTEAFF.